A selection of T cell receptor beta chains follows, all from one sample in a study of blood T cell repertoires in COVID-19. Sequencing was performed with immunoSEQ multiplex PCR; in TCRdb, only in-frame clones are kept and a portion is missing. This sample has 200,000 or so clones, with more than 80% found just once. Specimen: peripheral blood. All receptors come from a woman of 80 years or more with COVID-19, enrolled during active disease. The CDR3 runs from the conserved cysteine through the conserved F or W. A D gene is named only where the DNA matches it firmly. Expanded clones get a size class; other rows say once, few or many, or leave the size out.

size: .
J: TRBJ1-2
D: TRBD1
V: TRBV11-2
CDR3: CASSLVPADRDSLYGYTF
DNA: TGTGCCAGCAGCTTAGTACCGGCGGACAGGGACTCCCTCTATGGCTACACCTTC

size: .
J: TRBJ1-6
D: TRBD1
V: TRBV30
CDR3: CAWGTGNNSPLHF
DNA: TGTGCCTGGGGGACAGGGAACAATTCACCCCTCCACTTT

size: few
J: TRBJ2-1
D: .
V: TRBV12-3/TRBV12-4
CDR3: CASKEGGSNEQFF
DNA: TGTGCCAGCAAAGAGGGAGGATCGAATGAGCAGTTCTTC

size: .
J: TRBJ1-1
D: TRBD1
V: TRBV27
CDR3: CASSSGRGQMNTEAFF
DNA: TGTGCCAGCAGCTCTGGAAGGGGACAGATGAACACTGAAGCTTTCTTT

size: .
J: TRBJ2-1
D: .
V: TRBV3-1/TRBV3-2
CDR3: CASSHLDRPDYNEQFF
DNA: TGTGCCAGCAGCCACCTAGACAGGCCAGACTACAATGAGCAGTTCTTC

size: .
J: TRBJ2-1
D: TRBD2
V: TRBV11-2
CDR3: CASSSRGRENSYNEQFF
DNA: TGTGCCAGCAGCTCGCGAGGGCGGGAGAACTCCTACAATGAGCAGTTCTTC

size: .
J: TRBJ1-1
D: TRBD1
V: TRBV7-2
CDR3: CASSPRTGRSMNTEAFF
DNA: TGTGCCAGCAGCCCCCGGACAGGGCGCTCTATGAACACTGAAGCTTTCTTT

size: .
J: TRBJ2-5
D: .
V: TRBV5-1
CDR3: CASSFGHPQETQYF
DNA: TGCGCCAGCAGCTTCGGACACCCACAAGAGACCCAGTACTTC

size: once
J: TRBJ1-2
D: .
V: TRBV7-6
CDR3: CASSLVTGSFIYGYTF
DNA: TGTGCCAGCAGCTTAGTCACAGGGTCATTTATCTATGGCTACACCTTC

size: few
J: TRBJ1-2
D: .
V: TRBV13
CDR3: CASSFRPGTAYGYTF
DNA: TGTGCCAGCAGCTTCCGCCCCGGGACTGCATATGGCTACACCTTC

size: .
J: TRBJ2-3
D: TRBD1
V: TRBV6-5
CDR3: CASRLTGNPLYTQYF
DNA: TGTGCCAGCAGACTGACAGGGAACCCTCTTTATACGCAGTATTTT

size: few
J: TRBJ2-1
D: TRBD2
V: TRBV9
CDR3: CASSVDPLAGGNEQFF
DNA: TGTGCCAGCAGCGTAGATCCCCTAGCGGGAGGGAATGAGCAGTTCTTC

size: .
J: TRBJ1-1
D: .
V: TRBV10-2
CDR3: CASSVRGGYTEAFF
DNA: TGCGCCAGCAGTGTTAGGGGAGGGTACACTGAAGCTTTCTTT

size: .
J: TRBJ1-1
D: .
V: TRBV3-1/TRBV3-2
CDR3: CASSQGSPVKAFF
DNA: TGTGCCAGCAGCCAGGGCAGTCCAGTTAAGGCTTTCTTT

size: .
J: TRBJ2-5
D: TRBD2
V: TRBV19
CDR3: CASSPRTSPMGETQYF
DNA: TGTGCCAGTAGTCCAAGGACTAGCCCCATGGGAGAGACCCAGTACTTC

size: few
J: TRBJ2-3
D: TRBD1
V: TRBV27
CDR3: CASSSGQGGTDTQYF
DNA: TGTGCCAGCAGTTCAGGACAGGGAGGCACAGATACGCAGTATTTT

size: .
J: TRBJ1-1
D: .
V: TRBV2
CDR3: CASVHGASGDTEAFF
DNA: TGTGCCAGCGTACACGGGGCATCAGGGGACACTGAAGCTTTCTTT

size: .
J: TRBJ2-7
D: TRBD2
V: TRBV29-1
CDR3: CSARTSGSYEQYF
DNA: TGCAGCGCCCGGACTAGCGGGAGCTACGAGCAGTACTTC

size: .
J: TRBJ1-1
D: .
V: TRBV7-3
CDR3: CASRVDISTPEAFF
DNA: TGTGCCAGCAGGGTGGACATCTCAACACCTGAAGCTTTCTTT

size: once
J: TRBJ2-7
D: TRBD1
V: TRBV6-5
CDR3: CASTRDRLSYEQYF
DNA: TGTGCCAGCACGAGGGACAGGCTGTCCTACGAGCAGTACTTC

size: once
J: TRBJ2-3
D: .
V: TRBV5-1
CDR3: CASKGGAGTDTQYF
DNA: TGCGCCAGCAAAGGGGGGGCAGGCACAGATACGCAGTATTTT

size: .
J: TRBJ1-2
D: .
V: TRBV28
CDR3: CASSLTTGRPYGYTF
DNA: TGTGCCAGCAGCCTTACCACAGGAAGACCCTATGGCTACACCTTC

size: .
J: TRBJ2-1
D: TRBD1
V: TRBV5-1
CDR3: CASSLAGQVFYNEQFF
DNA: TGCGCCAGCAGCTTGGCGGGACAGGTTTTCTACAATGAGCAGTTCTTC

size: .
J: TRBJ1-2
D: TRBD1
V: TRBV10-3
CDR3: CAISELETGRYGYTF
DNA: TGTGCCATCAGTGAGTTAGAGACAGGGCGCTATGGCTACACCTTC

size: .
J: TRBJ2-2
D: TRBD1
V: TRBV9
CDR3: CASGYAGTGVQEGTGELFF
DNA: TGTGCCAGCGGGTATGCCGGGACAGGGGTCCAGGAAGGGACCGGGGAGCTGTTTTTT

size: .
J: TRBJ1-6
D: .
V: TRBV30
CDR3: CAWSAFSGGFSSYNSPLHF
DNA: TGTGCCTGGAGTGCCTTCTCCGGTGGTTTTAGCTCCTATAATTCACCCCTCCACTTT

size: few
J: TRBJ2-3
D: .
V: TRBV9
CDR3: CASSDSRFADTQYF
DNA: TGTGCCAGCAGCGACTCTAGATTTGCAGATACGCAGTATTTT

size: .
J: TRBJ1-2
D: .
V: TRBV5-1
CDR3: CASSLGGADGYTF
DNA: TGCGCCAGCAGCTTAGGGGGGGCGGACGGCTACACCTTC

size: .
J: TRBJ1-2
D: TRBD1
V: TRBV2
CDR3: CASSVTRQGDYGYTF
DNA: TGTGCCAGCAGTGTTACAAGACAGGGGGACTATGGCTACACCTTC

size: .
J: TRBJ1-3
D: TRBD1
V: TRBV5-4
CDR3: CASSLDRGSPGNTIYF
DNA: TGTGCCAGCAGCTTGGACAGGGGGTCTCCTGGAAACACCATATATTTT

size: .
J: TRBJ2-1
D: .
V: TRBV18
CDR3: CASSPTTYSYNEQFF
DNA: TGTGCCAGCTCACCGACTACCTACTCCTACAATGAGCAGTTCTTC

size: few
J: TRBJ2-1
D: TRBD1
V: TRBV10-3
CDR3: CAISESAGGTYNEQFF
DNA: TGTGCCATCAGTGAGTCGGCAGGGGGAACTTACAATGAGCAGTTCTTC

size: .
J: TRBJ1-6
D: .
V: TRBV30
CDR3: CAWSDGRVGYNSPLHF
DNA: TGTGCCTGGAGTGATGGCAGGGTAGGATATAATTCACCCCTCCACTTT

size: .
J: TRBJ1-2
D: .
V: TRBV5-1
CDR3: CASSLDSPAYGYTF
DNA: TGCGCCAGCAGCTTGGACAGTCCAGCATATGGCTACACCTTC

size: few
J: TRBJ1-6
D: TRBD1
V: TRBV9
CDR3: CASSATGNSPLHF
DNA: TGTGCCAGCAGCGCGACAGGGAATTCACCCCTCCACTTT

size: .
J: TRBJ2-6
D: .
V: TRBV6-2/TRBV6-3
CDR3: CASSDHSSGANVLTF
DNA: TGTGCCAGCAGTGATCACAGCTCTGGGGCCAACGTCCTGACTTTC

size: .
J: TRBJ2-1
D: TRBD2
V: TRBV6-5
CDR3: CASRSLAGGSNEQFF
DNA: TGTGCCAGCAGGTCGCTAGCGGGGGGGTCGAATGAGCAGTTCTTC

size: once
J: TRBJ2-1
D: TRBD1
V: TRBV11-3
CDR3: CASSFQPGHRGNEQFF
DNA: TGTGCCAGCAGCTTTCAACCGGGACACAGGGGGAATGAGCAGTTCTTC

size: .
J: TRBJ2-3
D: .
V: TRBV28
CDR3: CVVAERTDTQYF
DNA: TGTGTGGTAGCGGAGCGAACAGATACGCAGTATTTT

size: .
J: TRBJ2-5
D: TRBD2
V: TRBV5-4
CDR3: CASSGGSQETQYF
DNA: TGTGCCAGCAGCGGCGGGAGTCAAGAGACCCAGTACTTC